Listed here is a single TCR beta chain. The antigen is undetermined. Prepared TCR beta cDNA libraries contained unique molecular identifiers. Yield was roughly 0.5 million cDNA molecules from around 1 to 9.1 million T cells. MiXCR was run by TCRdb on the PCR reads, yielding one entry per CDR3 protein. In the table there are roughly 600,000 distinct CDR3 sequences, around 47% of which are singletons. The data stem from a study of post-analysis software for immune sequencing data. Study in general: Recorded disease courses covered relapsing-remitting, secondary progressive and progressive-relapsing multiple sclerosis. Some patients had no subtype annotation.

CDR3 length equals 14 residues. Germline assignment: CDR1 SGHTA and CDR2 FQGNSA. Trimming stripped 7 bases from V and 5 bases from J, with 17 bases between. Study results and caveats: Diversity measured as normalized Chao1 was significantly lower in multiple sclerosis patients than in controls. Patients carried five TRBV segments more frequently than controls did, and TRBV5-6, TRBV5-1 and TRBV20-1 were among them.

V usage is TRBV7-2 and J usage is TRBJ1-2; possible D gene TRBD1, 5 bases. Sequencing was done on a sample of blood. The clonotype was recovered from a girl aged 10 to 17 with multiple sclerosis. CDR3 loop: CASIHGQGGYGYTF. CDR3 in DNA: TGTGCCAGCATCCACGGGCAGGGCGGGTATGGCTACACCTTC.